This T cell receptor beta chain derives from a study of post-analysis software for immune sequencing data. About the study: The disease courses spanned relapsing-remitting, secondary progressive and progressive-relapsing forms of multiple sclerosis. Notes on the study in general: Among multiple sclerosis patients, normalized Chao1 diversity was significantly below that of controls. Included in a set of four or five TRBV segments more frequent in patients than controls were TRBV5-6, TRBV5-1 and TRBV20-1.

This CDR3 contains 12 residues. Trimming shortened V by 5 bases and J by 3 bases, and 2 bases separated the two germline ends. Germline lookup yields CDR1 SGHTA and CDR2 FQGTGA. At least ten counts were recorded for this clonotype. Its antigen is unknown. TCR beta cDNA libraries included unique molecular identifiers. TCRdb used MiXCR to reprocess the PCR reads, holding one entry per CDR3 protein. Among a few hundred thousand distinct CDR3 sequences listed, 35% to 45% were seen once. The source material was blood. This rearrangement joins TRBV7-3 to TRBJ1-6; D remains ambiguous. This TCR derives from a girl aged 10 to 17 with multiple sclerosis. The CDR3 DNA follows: TGTGCCAGCAGCAACTATAATTCACCCCTCCACTTT. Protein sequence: CASSNYNSPLHF.